This T cell receptor (beta chain) was captured in a study of blood T cells in healthy people across ages. A sample-barcoded 5' primer and a J-beta primer mix were used in a second PCR of roughly 7 to 12 cycles. From each sample, at least 3 million paired-end reads containing CDR3 were obtained. TCRdb ran MiXCR on the 5' RACE reads and lists one entry per CDR3 protein. The sample lists 1.5 million to 2 million distinct CDR3 sequences, 28% occurring once. Germline V gives CDR1 SGHRS, CDR2 YFSETQ. Trimming took 0 bases from V and 6 from J; bases not matched to a gene: 3. The CDR3 runs 15 residues. Study-wide points: Naive CD4+ cell counts and diversity both ran higher in long-lived than in aged donors.

With respect to this clonotype: Its target is unknown.

The receptor was derived from a woman aged 25 to 39 in good health. Sequenced: blood. The rearrangement joins TRBV5-1 to TRBJ2-2, with 9 bases that match TRBD1. CDR3: CASSLEGQGPGELFF. Here the CDR3 DNA reads TGCGCCAGCAGCTTGGAAGGACAGGGGCCCGGGGAGCTGTTTTTT.